This T cell receptor beta chain was documented in a study of shared clonotypes between healthy human individuals. Study observations and caveats: Genetic and exposure-history diversity was limited by the small donor number. Approximately 5% of naive CD4 clonotypes were shared across several donors.

Replicate PCRs for sorted subsets used about 200 ng DNA; this equaled about 30,000 T cell genomes. Data came from immunoSEQ multiplex PCR; TCRdb stores just in-frame clones and leaves some out. The data show 2,100,000 or so clones, under 97% seen once. The CDR3 has 14 residues. The trim removed 10 bases at V and 3 bases at J, leaving 7 bases unmatched. CDR1 is ENHRY, CDR2 SYGVKD, per germline. On this clone: Its target is unknown.

Source material: naive CD4+ T cells sorted from blood. Indicated subset: CD45RA+ positively selected. The chain couples TRBV10-3 to TRBJ1-4; 8 nucleotides match TRBD1. The receptor comes from a man in his late teens or twenties in good health. The CDR3 DNA reads TGTGCCACGGCGACAGGGGTGGCTAATGAAAAACTGTTTTTT. This codes for CATATGVANEKLFF.